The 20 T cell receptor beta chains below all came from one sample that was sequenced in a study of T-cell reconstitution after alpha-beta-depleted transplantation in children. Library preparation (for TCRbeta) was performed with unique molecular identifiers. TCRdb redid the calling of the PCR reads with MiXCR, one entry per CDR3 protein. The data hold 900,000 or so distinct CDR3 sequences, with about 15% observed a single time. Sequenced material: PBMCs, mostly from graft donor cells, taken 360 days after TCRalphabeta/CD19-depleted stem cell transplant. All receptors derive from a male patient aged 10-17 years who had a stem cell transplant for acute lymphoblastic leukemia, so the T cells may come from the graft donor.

The CDR3 region is CASSPPKGLTYEQYF. The CDR3 nucleotides are TGTGCCAGCTCACCACCTAAAGGGCTCACCTACGAGCAGTACTTC. The chain combines TRBV18 with TRBJ2-7, with unresolved D. Trimming shortened V by 0 bases and J by 2 bases, and 11 bases separated the two germline ends. Looked up from germline, CDR1 is KGHSH and CDR2 is LQKENI. The CDR3 is 15 amino acids.

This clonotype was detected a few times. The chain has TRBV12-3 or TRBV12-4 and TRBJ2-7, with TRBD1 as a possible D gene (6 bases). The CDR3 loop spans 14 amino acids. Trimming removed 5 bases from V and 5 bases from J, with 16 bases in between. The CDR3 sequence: CASSLRDKPNEQYF. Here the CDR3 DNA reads TGTGCCAGCAGTCTCCGGGACAAGCCTAACGAGCAGTACTTC.

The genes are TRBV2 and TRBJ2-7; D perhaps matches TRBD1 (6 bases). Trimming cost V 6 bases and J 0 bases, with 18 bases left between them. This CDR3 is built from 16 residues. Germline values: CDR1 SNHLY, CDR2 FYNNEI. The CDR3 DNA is TGTGCCAGCAGGGGGGCCCGGGTGGGGACCTCCTACGAGCAGTACTTC. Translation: CASRGARVGTSYEQYF.

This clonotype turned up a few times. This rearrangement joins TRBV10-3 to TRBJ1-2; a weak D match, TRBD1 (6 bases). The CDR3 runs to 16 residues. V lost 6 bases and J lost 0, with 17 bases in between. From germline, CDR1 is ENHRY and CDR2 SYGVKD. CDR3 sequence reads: CAISGAGEIANYGYTF. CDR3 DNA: TGTGCCATCAGCGGAGCAGGGGAGATTGCTAACTATGGCTACACCTTC.

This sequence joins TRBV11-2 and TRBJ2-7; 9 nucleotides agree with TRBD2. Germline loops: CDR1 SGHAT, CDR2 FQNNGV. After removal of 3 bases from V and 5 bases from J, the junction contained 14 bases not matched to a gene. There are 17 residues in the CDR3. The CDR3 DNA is TGTGCCAGCAGCTTGCGTGACCGAGCTAGCGGGAATAACGAGCAGTACTTC. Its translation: CASSLRDRASGNNEQYF.

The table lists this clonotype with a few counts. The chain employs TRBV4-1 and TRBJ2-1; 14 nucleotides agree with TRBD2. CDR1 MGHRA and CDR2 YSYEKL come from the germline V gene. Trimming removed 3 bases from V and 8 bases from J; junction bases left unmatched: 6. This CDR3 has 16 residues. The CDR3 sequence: CASSHRGTSGSYEQFF. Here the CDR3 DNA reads TGCGCCAGCAGCCACCGAGGGACTAGCGGGAGCTATGAGCAGTTCTTC.

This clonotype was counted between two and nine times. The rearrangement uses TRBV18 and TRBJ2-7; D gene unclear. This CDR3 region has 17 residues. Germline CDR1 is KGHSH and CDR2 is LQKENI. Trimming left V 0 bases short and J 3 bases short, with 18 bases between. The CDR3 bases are TGTGCCAGCTCACCACCCCAAGGGTGGAGTATCAACTACGAGCAGTACTTC. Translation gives CASSPPQGWSINYEQYF.

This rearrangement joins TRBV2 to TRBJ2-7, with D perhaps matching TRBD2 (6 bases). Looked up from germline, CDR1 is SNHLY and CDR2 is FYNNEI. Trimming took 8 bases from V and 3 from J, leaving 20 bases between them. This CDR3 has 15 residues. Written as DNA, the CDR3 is TGTGCCAGCGCGGGCGACCGGGAGACATACTACGAGCAGTACTTC. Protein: CASAGDRETYYEQYF.

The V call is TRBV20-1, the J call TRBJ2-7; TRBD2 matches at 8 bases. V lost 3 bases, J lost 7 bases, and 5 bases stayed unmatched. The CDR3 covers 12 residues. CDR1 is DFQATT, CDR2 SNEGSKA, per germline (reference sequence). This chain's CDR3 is CSARFAGGEQYF. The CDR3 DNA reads TGCAGTGCTAGGTTTGCGGGAGGAGAGCAGTACTTC.

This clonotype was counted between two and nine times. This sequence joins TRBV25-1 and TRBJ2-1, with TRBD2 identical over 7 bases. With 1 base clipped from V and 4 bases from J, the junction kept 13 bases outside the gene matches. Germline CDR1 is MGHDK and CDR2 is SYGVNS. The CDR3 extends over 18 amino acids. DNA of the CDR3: TGTGCCAGCAGTGAATCGGCCGCCGGGGACTATCGATACAATGAGCAGTTCTTC. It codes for CASSESAAGDYRYNEQFF.

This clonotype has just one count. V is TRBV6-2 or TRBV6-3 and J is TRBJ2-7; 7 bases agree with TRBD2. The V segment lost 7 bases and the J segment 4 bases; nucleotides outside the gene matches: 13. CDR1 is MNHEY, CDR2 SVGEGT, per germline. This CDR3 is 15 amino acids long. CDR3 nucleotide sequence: TGTGCCAGCAACCTAGCGGCGGGTCCGGGGTACGAGCAGTACTTC. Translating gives CASNLAAGPGYEQYF.

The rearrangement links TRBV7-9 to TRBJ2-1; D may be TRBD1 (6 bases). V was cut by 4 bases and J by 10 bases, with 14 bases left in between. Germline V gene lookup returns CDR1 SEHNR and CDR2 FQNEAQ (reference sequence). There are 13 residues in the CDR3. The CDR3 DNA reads TGTGCCAGCAGCTCCGGACAGTTTTCCGAGCAGTTCTTC. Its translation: CASSSGQFSEQFF.

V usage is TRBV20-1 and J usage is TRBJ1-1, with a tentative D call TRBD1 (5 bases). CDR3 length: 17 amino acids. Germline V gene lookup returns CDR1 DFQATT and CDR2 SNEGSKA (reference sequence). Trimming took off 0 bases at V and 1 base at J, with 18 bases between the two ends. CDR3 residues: CSARDPGHRGPNTEAFF. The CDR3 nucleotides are TGCAGTGCTAGAGATCCAGGCCATAGGGGCCCGAACACTGAAGCTTTCTTT.

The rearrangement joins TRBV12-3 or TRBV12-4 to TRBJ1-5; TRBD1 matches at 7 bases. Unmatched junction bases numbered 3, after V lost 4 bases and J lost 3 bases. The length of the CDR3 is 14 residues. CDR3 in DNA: TGTGCCAGCAGTTCCGACAGGGACAATCAGCCCCAGCATTTT. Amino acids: CASSSDRDNQPQHF.

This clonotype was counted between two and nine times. The CDR3 DNA reads as TGTGCCAGCAGCTGGTGGGGGTCTAGCGGGAGGGCTCAGAATGAGCAGTTCTTC. This translates into CASSWWGSSGRAQNEQFF. The chain has TRBV7-3 and TRBJ2-1, with TRBD2 matching 12 bases. From germline, CDR1 is SGHTA and CDR2 FQGTGA. This CDR3 spans 18 amino acids. J gave up 7 bases and V 4 bases, and 14 bases lay outside the gene matches.

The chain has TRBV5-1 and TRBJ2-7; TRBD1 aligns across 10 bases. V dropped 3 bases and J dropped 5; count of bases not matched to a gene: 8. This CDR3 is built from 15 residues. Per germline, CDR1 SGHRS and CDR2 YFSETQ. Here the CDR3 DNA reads TGCGCCAGCAGCTCCACCGGGACAGGGGTCGACGAGCAGTACTTC. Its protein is CASSSTGTGVDEQYF.

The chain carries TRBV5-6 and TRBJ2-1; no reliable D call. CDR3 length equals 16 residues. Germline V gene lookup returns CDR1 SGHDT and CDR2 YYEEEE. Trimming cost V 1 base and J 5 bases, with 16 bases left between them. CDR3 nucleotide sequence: TGTGCCAGCAGCTTGCTCCGGGCCTTGGCCCACAATGAGCAGTTCTTC. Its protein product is CASSLLRALAHNEQFF.

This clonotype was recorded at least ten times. The CDR3, as DNA: TGTGCCAGCAGTCTGCTACGACCTGACAATGAGCAGTTCTTC. Translation gives CASSLLRPDNEQFF. The chain carries TRBV12-3 or TRBV12-4 and TRBJ2-1; D not resolved. Trimming took off 5 bases at V and 5 bases at J, with 13 bases between the two ends. This CDR3 contains 14 residues.

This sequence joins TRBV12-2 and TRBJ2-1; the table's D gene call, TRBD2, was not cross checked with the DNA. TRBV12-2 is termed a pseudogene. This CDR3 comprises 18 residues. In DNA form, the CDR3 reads TGTGCAAGTCGGTACCGAGGGACTGACCCCCTCCTGCGCGGTGAGCAGTTCTTC. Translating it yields CASRYRGTDPLLRGEQFF.

CDR3: CASSMGEWAEQFF. CDR3 DNA: TGTGCCAGTAGTATGGGTGAGTGGGCTGAGCAGTTCTTC. The chain combines TRBV19 with TRBJ2-1; D is ambiguous. The germline V gene encodes CDR1 LNHDA and CDR2 SQIVND (reference sequence). The CDR3 spans 13 residues. Deletions cut 3 bases from V and 9 bases from J, with 12 bases between.